Listed here is a single TCR beta chain. The data were taken from a study of blood T cell repertoires in COVID-19. Study details: Acute and convalescent COVID-19 samples came from the United States, Italy and Spain. Sources were T cells, B-cell-depleted T cells, or PBMCs; the material itself was cDNA or gDNA.

Per the original data handling: From reference gene primer amplification, estimates of nucleated cell counts were derived. Clones were read by immunoSEQ multiplex PCR, and TCRdb kept only the in-frame ones, dropping some. That table furnishes V, J and clone size, whereas the DNA furnished D and trimming. Of roughly 300,000 clones listed, about 80% are singletons. This CDR3 comprises 17 residues. The germline gives CDR1 SGHTA, CDR2 FQGTGA. V was cut by 1 base and J by 0 bases, with 16 bases left in between. The sequenced sample was peripheral blood. V gene TRBV7-3 combines with J gene TRBJ2-7, with D perhaps TRBD2 (6 bases). This TCR came from a woman aged 50 to 60 who had recovered from COVID-19. The CDR3 DNA reads TGTGCCAGCAGCTTAAAACCTCGCGGGGATAGCTCCTACGAGCAGTACTTC. Protein sequence: CASSLKPRGDSSYEQYF.